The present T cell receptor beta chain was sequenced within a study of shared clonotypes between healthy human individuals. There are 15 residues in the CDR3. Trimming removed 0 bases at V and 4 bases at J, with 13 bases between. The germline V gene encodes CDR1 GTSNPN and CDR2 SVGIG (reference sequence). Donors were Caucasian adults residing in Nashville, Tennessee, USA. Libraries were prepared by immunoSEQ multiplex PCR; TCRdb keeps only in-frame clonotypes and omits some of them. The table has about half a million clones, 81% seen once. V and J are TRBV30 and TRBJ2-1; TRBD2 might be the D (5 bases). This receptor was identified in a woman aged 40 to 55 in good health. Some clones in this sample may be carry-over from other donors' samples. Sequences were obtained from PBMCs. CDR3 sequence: CAWSVSLADYNEQFF. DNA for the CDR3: TGTGCCTGGAGTGTAAGCCTAGCCGATTACAATGAGCAGTTCTTC.